This T cell receptor beta chain was observed in a study of blood T cell repertoires in COVID-19. The wider study: Samples came from the United States, Italy and Spain, spanning acute and convalescent COVID-19.

A few counts support this clone. Generated by immunoSEQ multiplex PCR, the TCRdb table keeps only in-frame clones and is missing some. In the table there are about 170,000 clones, approximately 80% of which are singletons. This sequence was found in a woman aged 60-75 years with acute or convalescent COVID-19. Sequenced material: peripheral blood.

In DNA, the CDR3 is TGTGCCAGCTCACCACCGGGGGGTACTAACTATGGCTACACCTTC. It is translated as CASSPPGGTNYGYTF. The V call is TRBV18, the J call TRBJ1-2, with a possible D match to TRBD1 (5 bases). CDR3 length: 15 amino acids. CDR1 is KGHSH and CDR2 is LQKENI in the germline V gene. V lost 0 bases and J 0 bases, leaving 8 bases between the germline ends.